A single sample is the source of the 14 T cell receptor beta chains below, sequenced in a study of OX40 agonist ivuxolimab in advanced cancers. This table comes from immunoSEQ multiplex PCR, and its TCRdb copy is limited to in-frame clones, with some not included. Counted here are tens of thousands of clones, 75% to 90% occurring once; the ten biggest clones make up roughly 9.8%. The material sequenced was CD4+ or CD8+ T cells sorted from blood, taken in a trial of the OX40 agonist ivuxolimab. These receptors were taken from an adult with an advanced solid tumor such as melanoma, head and neck, liver or kidney cancer.

The gene calls are TRBV21-1 and TRBJ2-7; the table calls TRBD2, which could not be checked here. TRBV21-1 counts as a pseudogene. CDR3 size: 13 residues. The chain's CDR3 is CASRAGATYEQYF. The CDR3 DNA sequence: TGTGCCAGCCGGGCGGGAGCCACCTACGAGCAGTACTTC.

This chain connects TRBV16 to TRBJ1-5; D remains ambiguous. This CDR3 has 16 residues. Germline CDR1 KGHSY, CDR2 FQNENV. V dropped 3 bases and J dropped 0 bases, with 12 bases sitting between them. The CDR3, as DNA: TGTGCCAGCAGCCACCGACACACATATAGCAATCAGCCCCAGCATTTT. It is translated as CASSHRHTYSNQPQHF.

V usage is TRBV30 and J usage is TRBJ1-4, with a weak D call TRBD1 (5 bases). CDR3 length equals 12 residues. V lost 5 bases to trimming and J lost 4 bases, with 8 bases between them. The V gene's germline CDR1 is GTSNPN and CDR2 SVGIG (reference sequence). The CDR3 spells CAWGQNNEKLFF. The CDR3 DNA sequence: TGTGCCTGGGGACAAAATAATGAAAAACTGTTTTTT.

The chain joins TRBV27 to TRBJ2-7; no clear D gene. The CDR3 extends over 13 amino acids. Germline V gene data show CDR1 as MNHEY and CDR2 as SMNVEV (reference sequence). Trimming removed 6 bases from V and 3 bases from J, with 12 bases in between. The CDR3, as DNA: TGTGCCAGCAGCAATTTGGGTGACTACGAGCAGTACTTC. Its protein is CASSNLGDYEQYF.

There are a few counts of this clone. The chain combines TRBV9 with TRBJ2-3; D assignment may be TRBD1 or TRBD2 (6 bases each). CDR1 and CDR2 from the germline V gene are SGDLS and YYNGEE. The CDR3 consists of 15 residues. V was clipped by 4 bases and J by 3 bases, with 15 bases between them. CDR3 region: CASSLSWGATDTQYF. The CDR3 coding sequence is TGTGCCAGCAGCCTATCCTGGGGGGCTACAGATACGCAGTATTTT.

The chain carries TRBV19 and TRBJ1-1; D unclear. V was trimmed by 3 bases and J by 2 bases, leaving 10 bases between them. CDR1 and CDR2 (germline): LNHDA, SQIVND (reference sequence). The CDR3 has 14 residues. As DNA, the CDR3 is TGTGCCAGTAGTATCTTAGAAGAAAACACTGAAGCTTTCTTT. Translated: CASSILEENTEAFF.

The chain couples TRBV27 to TRBJ1-4; D is ambiguous. CDR1 and CDR2 from the germline V gene are MNHEY and SMNVEV (reference sequence). The CDR3 covers 13 residues. V was pared by 2 bases and J by 1 base, with 2 bases between. CDR3 sequence (DNA): TGTGCCAGCAGTTTACAAACTAATGAAAAACTGTTTTTT. As protein: CASSLQTNEKLFF.

V is TRBV6-6 and J is TRBJ1-5, with 11 nucleotides matching TRBD1. CDR3 length equals 15 residues. V lost 8 bases to trimming and J lost 3 bases; unmatched junction nucleotides: 6. Germline CDR1 MNHNY, CDR2 SVGAGI (reference sequence). The CDR3 DNA reads as TGTGCCAGCCGCCGGGACAGGGGGTCCAATCAGCCCCAGCATTTT. Translation: CASRRDRGSNQPQHF.

The chain joins TRBV19 to TRBJ1-1, with D uncertain. Between the trimmed V and J ends, which lost 7 bases and 10 bases, there was a span of 16 bases. The CDR3 runs 12 residues. Germline V gene sequence: CDR1 LNHDA, CDR2 SQIVND (reference sequence). CDR3 bases: TGTGCCAGTACCCTCGGAGGCCTAGCAGCTTTCTTT. Protein product: CASTLGGLAAFF.

The rearrangement joins TRBV13 to TRBJ1-1; maybe TRBD1 (5 bases). CDR3 length equals 14 residues. V was pared by 3 bases and J by 3 bases, with 11 bases between. Germline V gene lookup returns CDR1 PRHDT and CDR2 FYEKMQ (reference sequence). This CDR3 reads CASSFTEGYTEAFF. CDR3 DNA: TGTGCCAGCAGCTTCACCGAGGGGTACACTGAAGCTTTCTTT.

This clone showed up just a few times. The chain recombines TRBV6-1 with TRBJ2-3, with D tentatively TRBD1 (6 bases). The length of the CDR3 is 16 residues. V was cut by 2 bases and J by 1 base, with 13 bases left in between. The V gene's germline CDR1 is MNHNS and CDR2 SASEGT. The CDR3 here is CASSEFQGLGTDTQYF. In nucleotides, the CDR3 is TGTGCCAGCAGTGAATTCCAGGGGCTGGGCACAGATACGCAGTATTTT.

The V gene is TRBV7-3, the J gene TRBJ1-2, with 10 bases matching TRBD1. The CDR3 runs to 15 residues. Trimming cost V 5 bases and J 8 bases; bases outside gene matches: 11. Germline assignment: CDR1 SGHTA and CDR2 FQGTGA. CDR3 in DNA: TGTGCCAGCAGCGACGAGGGACAGGGGATTTGGGGCTACACCTTC. Translated: CASSDEGQGIWGYTF.

This chain connects TRBV29-1 to TRBJ2-7; 8 bases align to TRBD1. J lost 2 bases, V lost 0 bases, and 0 bases had no gene match. The germline gives CDR1 SQVTM, CDR2 ANQGSEA. The CDR3 consists of 13 residues. The CDR3 nucleotides are TGCAGCGTTGAAGAGGACAGGGCCTACGAGCAGTACTTC. This gives the protein CSVEEDRAYEQYF.

V usage is TRBV5-6 and J usage is TRBJ1-4; D might be TRBD1 (6 bases). The CDR3 runs 14 residues. The germline V and J ends were trimmed by 0 bases and 8 bases, with 11 bases remaining between them. Germline V gene sequence: CDR1 SGHDT, CDR2 YYEEEE. CDR3 amino acids: CASSLGGGEEKLFF. DNA for the CDR3: TGTGCCAGCAGCTTGGGAGGGGGTGAAGAAAAACTGTTTTTT.